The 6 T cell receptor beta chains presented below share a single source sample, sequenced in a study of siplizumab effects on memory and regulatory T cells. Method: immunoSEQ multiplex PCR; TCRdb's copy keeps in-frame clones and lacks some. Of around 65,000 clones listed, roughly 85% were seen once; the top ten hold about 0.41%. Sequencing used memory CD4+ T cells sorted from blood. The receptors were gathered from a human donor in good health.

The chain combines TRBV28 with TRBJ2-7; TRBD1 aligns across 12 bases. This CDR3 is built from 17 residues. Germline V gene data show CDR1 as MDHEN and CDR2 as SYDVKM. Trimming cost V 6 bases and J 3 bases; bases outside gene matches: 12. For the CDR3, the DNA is TGTGCCAGCAGGACCCCGTCCGGGACAGGGGGCTACTACGAGCAGTACTTC. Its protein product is CASRTPSGTGGYYEQYF.

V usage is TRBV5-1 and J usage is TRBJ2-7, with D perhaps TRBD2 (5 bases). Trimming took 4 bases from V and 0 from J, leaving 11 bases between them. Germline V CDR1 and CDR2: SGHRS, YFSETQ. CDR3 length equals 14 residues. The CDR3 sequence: CASSGGLSSYEQYF. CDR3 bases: TGCGCCAGCAGCGGCGGACTCAGCTCCTACGAGCAGTACTTC.

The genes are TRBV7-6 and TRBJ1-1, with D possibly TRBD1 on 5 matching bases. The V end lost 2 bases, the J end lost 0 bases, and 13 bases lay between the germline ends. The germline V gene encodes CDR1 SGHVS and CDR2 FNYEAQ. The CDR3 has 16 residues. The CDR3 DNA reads TGTGCCAGCAGCTTATTGGGTGGGGACCTGAACACTGAAGCTTTCTTT. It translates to CASSLLGGDLNTEAFF.

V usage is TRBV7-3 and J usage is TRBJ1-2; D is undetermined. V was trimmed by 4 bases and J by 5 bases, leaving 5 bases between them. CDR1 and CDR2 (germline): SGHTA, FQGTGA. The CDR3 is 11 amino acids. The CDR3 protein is CASSSRYGYTF. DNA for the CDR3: TGTGCCAGCAGCTCCCGTTATGGCTACACCTTC.

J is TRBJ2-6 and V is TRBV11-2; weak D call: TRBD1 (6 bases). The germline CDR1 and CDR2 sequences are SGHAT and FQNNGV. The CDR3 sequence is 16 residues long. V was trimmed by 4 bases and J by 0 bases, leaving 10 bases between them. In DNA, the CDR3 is TGTGCCAGCAGCTCGACAGGACCCTCTGGGGCCAACGTCCTGACTTTC. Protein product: CASSSTGPSGANVLTF.

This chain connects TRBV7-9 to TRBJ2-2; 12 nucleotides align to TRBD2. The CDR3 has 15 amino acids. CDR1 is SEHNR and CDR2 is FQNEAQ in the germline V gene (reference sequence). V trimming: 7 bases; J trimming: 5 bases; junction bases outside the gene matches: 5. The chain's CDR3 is CASTRTSGDTGELFF. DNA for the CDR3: TGTGCCAGCACTAGGACTAGCGGGGATACCGGGGAGCTGTTTTTT.